The 10 T cell receptor beta chains listed next were all sequenced from one sample in a study of follicular helper T cells after annual influenza vaccination. Indicated time point: 2015-2016 season, 7 days after influenza vaccination. The method was immunoSEQ multiplex PCR; TCRdb's version includes in-frame clones alone and lacks a portion of them. Among roughly 4,200 clones listed, almost 85% were seen once. The sequenced sample was CXCR5+ CD38- circulating T follicular helper cells from blood, obtained 7 days after influenza vaccination. Indicated subset: circulating Tfh, non-naive CD4+CXCR5+PD-1+ (ICOS+CD38+ or ICOS-CD38-). These TCRs come from an adult who received the influenza vaccine.

The chain has TRBV2 and TRBJ1-1; D is unclear. This CDR3 spans 13 amino acids. V lost 5 bases to trimming and J lost 6 bases, with 13 bases between them. Looked up from germline, CDR1 is SNHLY and CDR2 is FYNNEI. The CDR3 spells CASSRSPAAEAFF. In DNA, the CDR3 is TGTGCCAGCAGTCGTTCACCAGCGGCTGAAGCTTTCTTT. The complete variable domain, with remaining parts taken from reference TRBV2 and TRBJ1-1, reads EPEVTQTPSHQVTQMGQEVILRCVPISNHLYFYWYRQILGQKVEFLVSFYNNEISEKSEIFDDQFSVERPDGSNFTLKIRSTKLEDSAMYFCASSRSPAAEAFFGQGTRLTVV.

J is TRBJ1-2 and V is TRBV5-1; 8 nucleotides line up with TRBD1. The CDR3 covers 15 residues. V gave up 4 bases and J gave up 8 bases; unmatched junction bases: 13. Germline assignment: CDR1 SGHRS and CDR2 YFSETQ. CDR3 region: CASSPGSGGKGGYTF. CDR3 in DNA: TGCGCCAGCAGCCCGGGGTCAGGGGGCAAGGGAGGCTACACCTTC.

V and J are TRBV19 and TRBJ2-7; 8 nucleotides agree with TRBD1. This CDR3 contains 14 residues. V lost 3 bases and J lost 4; bases outside the gene matches: 5. CDR1 and CDR2 from the germline V gene are LNHDA and SQIVND (reference sequence). In nucleotides, the CDR3 is TGTGCCAGTAGTATTGCAGGGGGCGGATACGAGCAGTACTTC. Translation: CASSIAGGGYEQYF.

The gene calls are TRBV10-1 and TRBJ2-4; TRBD1 matches 7 bases. The CDR3 totals 14 residues. Trimming removed 3 bases from V and 9 bases from J; junction bases left unmatched: 8. Germline V CDR1 and CDR2: WNHNN, SYGVQD (reference sequence). CDR3 DNA: TGCGCCAGCAGTGATACAGGGGTCCAGAGCATTCAGTACTTC. Amino acid sequence: CASSDTGVQSIQYF.

The chain recombines TRBV11-2 with TRBJ1-4; possibly TRBD1 for D (5 bases). This CDR3 has 17 residues. Germline CDR1 and CDR2: SGHAT and FQNNGV. Trimming took 2 bases from V and 5 from J, leaving 18 bases between them. CDR3 residues: CASSLNRGPMKNEKLFF. Here the CDR3 DNA reads TGTGCCAGCAGCTTAAATCGGGGCCCAATGAAGAATGAAAAACTGTTTTTT.

The rearrangement uses TRBV4-3 and TRBJ2-1; 9 positions match TRBD2. V shed 0 bases, J shed 4 bases, and the junction held 4 bases outside the gene matches. Germline V gene lookup returns CDR1 LGHNA and CDR2 YSLEER. The CDR3 is 16 residues long. CDR3 nucleotides: TGCGCCAGCAGCCAAGAACGACTAGCGGAGTACAATGAGCAGTTCTTC. This codes for CASSQERLAEYNEQFF.

V and J are TRBV14 and TRBJ2-1, with 14 bases matching TRBD2. The V and J ends lost 4 bases and 8 bases, in that order; junction bases with no gene match: 4. The CDR3 length is 15 residues. Germline values: CDR1 SGHDN, CDR2 FVKESK. In nucleotides, the CDR3 is TGTGCCAGCAGCCTGGGACTAGCGGGAGTGCATGAGCAGTTCTTC. Encoded protein: CASSLGLAGVHEQFF.

CDR3 amino acids: CASSLDSGPIYEQYF. The CDR3 nucleotides are TGTGCCAGCAGCTTGGACAGCGGACCGATATACGAGCAGTACTTC. The chain recombines TRBV11-2 with TRBJ2-7, with D perhaps matching TRBD1 (6 bases). Per germline, CDR1 SGHAT and CDR2 FQNNGV. V lost 3 bases, J lost 4 bases, and 16 bases lay in between. The CDR3 extends over 15 amino acids.

Written as DNA, the CDR3 is TGCGCCAGCAGCTTGGAGGGACGCGGGATGCATGAGCAGTTCTTC. Encoded protein: CASSLEGRGMHEQFF. The rearrangement links TRBV5-1 to TRBJ2-1; possible D gene TRBD2, 6 bases. V shed 0 bases and J shed 8 bases, with 15 bases lying between them. The CDR3 has 15 residues. Germline V gives CDR1 SGHRS, CDR2 YFSETQ.

The V call is TRBV9, the J call TRBJ2-2; D is possibly TRBD1 or TRBD2 (5 bases each). CDR1 and CDR2 (germline): SGDLS, YYNGEE. V was cut by 0 bases and J by 5 bases, with 11 bases left in between. The CDR3 extends over 15 amino acids. The CDR3 is CASSVDIGTTGELFF. CDR3 coding DNA: TGTGCCAGCAGCGTAGACATAGGGACGACCGGGGAGCTGTTTTTT. Drawing the rest from reference TRBV9 and TRBJ2-2, the complete variable domain is DSGVTQTPKHLITATGQRVTLRCSPRSGDLSVYWYQQSLDQGLQFLIQYYNGEERAKGNILERFSAQQFPDLHSELNLSSLELGDSALYFCASSVDIGTTGELFFGEGSRLTVL.